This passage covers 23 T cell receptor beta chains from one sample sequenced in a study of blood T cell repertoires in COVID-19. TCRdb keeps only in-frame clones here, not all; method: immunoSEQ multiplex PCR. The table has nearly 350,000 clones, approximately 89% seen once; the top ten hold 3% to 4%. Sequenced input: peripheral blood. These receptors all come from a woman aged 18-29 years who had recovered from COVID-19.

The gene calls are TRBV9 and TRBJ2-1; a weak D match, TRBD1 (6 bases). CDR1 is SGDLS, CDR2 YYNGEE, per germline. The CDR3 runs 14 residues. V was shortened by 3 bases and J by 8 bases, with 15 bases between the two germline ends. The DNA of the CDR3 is TGTGCCAGCAGCGCCTCCCCCACAGGGTATGAGCAGTTCTTC. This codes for CASSASPTGYEQFF. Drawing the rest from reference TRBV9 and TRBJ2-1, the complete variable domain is DSGVTQTPKHLITATGQRVTLRCSPRSGDLSVYWYQQSLDQGLQFLIQYYNGEERAKGNILERFSAQQFPDLHSELNLSSLELGDSALYFCASSASPTGYEQFFGPGTRLTVL.

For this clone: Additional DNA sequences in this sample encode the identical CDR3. Written as DNA, the CDR3 is TGTGCCAGCAGCGTAGTCGGCGGGAGCTCCTACAATGAGCAGTTCTTC. Translating it yields CASSVVGGSSYNEQFF. The chain has TRBV9 and TRBJ2-1, with TRBD2 matching 7 bases. Unmatched junction bases numbered 3, after V lost 0 bases and J lost 0 bases. The CDR3 spans 16 residues. CDR1 is SGDLS, CDR2 YYNGEE, per germline.

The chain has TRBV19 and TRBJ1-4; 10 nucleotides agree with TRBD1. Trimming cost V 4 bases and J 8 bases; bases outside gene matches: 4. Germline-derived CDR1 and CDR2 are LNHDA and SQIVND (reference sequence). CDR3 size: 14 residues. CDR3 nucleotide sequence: TGTGCCAGTAGTAGGGACAGGGGAGGCGAAAAACTGTTTTTT. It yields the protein CASSRDRGGEKLFF.

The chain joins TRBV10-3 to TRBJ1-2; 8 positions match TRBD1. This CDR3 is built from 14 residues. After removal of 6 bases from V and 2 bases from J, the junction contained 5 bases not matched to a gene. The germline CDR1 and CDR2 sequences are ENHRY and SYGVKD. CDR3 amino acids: CAIRGDRGNYGYTF. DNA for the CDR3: TGTGCCATCAGAGGAGACAGGGGAAACTATGGCTACACCTTC.

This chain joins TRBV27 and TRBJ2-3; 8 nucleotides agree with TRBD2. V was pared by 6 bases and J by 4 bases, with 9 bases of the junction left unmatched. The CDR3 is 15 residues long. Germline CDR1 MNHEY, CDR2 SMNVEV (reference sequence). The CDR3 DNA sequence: TGTGCCAGCAGCCTTGGGACTAGAATCTCAGATACGCAGTATTTT. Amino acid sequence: CASSLGTRISDTQYF.

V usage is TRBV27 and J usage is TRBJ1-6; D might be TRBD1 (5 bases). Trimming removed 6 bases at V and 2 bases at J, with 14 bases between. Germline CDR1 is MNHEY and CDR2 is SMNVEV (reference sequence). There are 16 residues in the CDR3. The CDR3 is CASSRDRRPYNSPLHF. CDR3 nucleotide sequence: TGTGCCAGCAGCCGCGACAGAAGGCCCTATAATTCACCCCTCCACTTT.

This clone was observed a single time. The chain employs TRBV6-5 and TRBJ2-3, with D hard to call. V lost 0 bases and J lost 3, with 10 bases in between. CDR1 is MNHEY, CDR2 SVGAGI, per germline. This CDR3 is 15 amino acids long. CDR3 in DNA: TGTGCCAGCAGTTACTCGTCCCAACTTACAGATACGCAGTATTTT. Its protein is CASSYSSQLTDTQYF.

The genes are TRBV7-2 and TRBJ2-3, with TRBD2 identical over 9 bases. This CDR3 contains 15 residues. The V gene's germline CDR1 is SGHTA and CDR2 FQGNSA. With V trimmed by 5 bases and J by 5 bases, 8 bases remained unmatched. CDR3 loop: CASSLSGSGGDTQYF. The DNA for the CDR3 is TGTGCCAGCAGCCTTAGCGGGAGTGGGGGAGATACGCAGTATTTT. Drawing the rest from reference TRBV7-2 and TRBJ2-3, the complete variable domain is GAGVSQSPSNKVTEKGKDVELRCDPISGHTALYWYRQSLGQGLEFLIYFQGNSAPDKSGLPSDRFSAERTGGSVSTLTIQRTQQEDSAVYLCASSLSGSGGDTQYFGPGTRLTVL.

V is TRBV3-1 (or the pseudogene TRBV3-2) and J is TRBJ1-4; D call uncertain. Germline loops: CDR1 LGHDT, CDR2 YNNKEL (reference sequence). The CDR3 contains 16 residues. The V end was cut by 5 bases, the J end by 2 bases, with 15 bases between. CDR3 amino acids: CASSAEAGFTNEKLFF. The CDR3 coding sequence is TGTGCCAGCAGCGCGGAGGCGGGTTTTACTAATGAAAAACTGTTTTTT.

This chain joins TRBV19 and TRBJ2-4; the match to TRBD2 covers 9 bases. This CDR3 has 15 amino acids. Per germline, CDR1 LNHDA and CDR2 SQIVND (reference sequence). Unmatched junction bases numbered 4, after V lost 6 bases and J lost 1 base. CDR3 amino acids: CASSPSGNAKNIQYF. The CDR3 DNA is TGTGCCAGTAGCCCTAGCGGGAACGCCAAAAACATTCAGTACTTC.

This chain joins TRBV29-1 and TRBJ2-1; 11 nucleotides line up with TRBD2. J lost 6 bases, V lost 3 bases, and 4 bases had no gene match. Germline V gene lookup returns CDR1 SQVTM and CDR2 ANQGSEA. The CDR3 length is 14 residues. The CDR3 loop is CSVDVGLAANEQFF. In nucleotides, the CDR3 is TGCAGCGTTGACGTGGGACTAGCGGCCAATGAGCAGTTCTTC.

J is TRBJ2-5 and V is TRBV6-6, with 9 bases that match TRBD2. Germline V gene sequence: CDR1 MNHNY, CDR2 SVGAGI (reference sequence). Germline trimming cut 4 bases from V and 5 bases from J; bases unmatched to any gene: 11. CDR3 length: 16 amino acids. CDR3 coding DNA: TGTGCCAGCAGTTTTACTAGCGGGCAAGTAGGGGAGACCCAGTACTTC. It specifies CASSFTSGQVGETQYF.

This CDR3 reads CSVCNPRQLSSGNTIYF. DNA of the CDR3: TGCAGCGTATGTAACCCCCGACAACTGAGCTCTGGAAACACCATATATTTT. The chain joins TRBV29-1 to TRBJ1-3; no clear D. Trimming removed 6 bases at V and 0 bases at J, with 21 bases between. The CDR3 runs to 17 residues. CDR1 is SQVTM and CDR2 is ANQGSEA in the germline V gene.

The CDR3 reads CAWSARAGATNTEAFF. The CDR3 bases are TGTGCCTGGAGTGCACGGGCAGGGGCGACGAACACTGAAGCTTTCTTT. This chain links TRBV30 with TRBJ1-1; the D gene is possibly TRBD1 (6 bases). CDR3 length equals 16 residues. Trimming stripped 1 base from V and 1 base from J, with 16 bases between. Germline V gives CDR1 GTSNPN, CDR2 SVGIG (reference sequence).

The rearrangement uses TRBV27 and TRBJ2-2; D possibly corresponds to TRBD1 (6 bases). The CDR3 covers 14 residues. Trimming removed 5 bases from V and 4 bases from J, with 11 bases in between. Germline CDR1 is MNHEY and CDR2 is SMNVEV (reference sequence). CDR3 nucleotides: TGTGCCAGCAGTCAACTACAGGGCACCGGGGAGCTGTTTTTT. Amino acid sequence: CASSQLQGTGELFF.

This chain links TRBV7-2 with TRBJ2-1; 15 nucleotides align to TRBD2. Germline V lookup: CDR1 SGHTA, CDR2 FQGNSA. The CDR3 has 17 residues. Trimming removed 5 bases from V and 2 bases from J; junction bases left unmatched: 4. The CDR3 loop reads CASSIGLAGGPYNEQFF. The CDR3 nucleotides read TGTGCCAGCAGCATCGGACTAGCGGGAGGGCCCTACAATGAGCAGTTCTTC.

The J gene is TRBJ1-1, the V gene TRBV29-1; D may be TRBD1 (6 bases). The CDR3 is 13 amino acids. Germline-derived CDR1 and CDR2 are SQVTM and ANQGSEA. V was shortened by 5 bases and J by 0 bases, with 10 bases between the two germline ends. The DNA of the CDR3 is TGCAGCGTTCGGACAGCCATGAACACTGAAGCTTTCTTT. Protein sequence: CSVRTAMNTEAFF.

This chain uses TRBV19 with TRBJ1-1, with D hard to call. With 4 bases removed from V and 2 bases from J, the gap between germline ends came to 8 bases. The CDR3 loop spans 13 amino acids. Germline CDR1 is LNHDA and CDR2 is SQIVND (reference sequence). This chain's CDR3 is CASSTGENTEAFF. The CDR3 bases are TGTGCCAGTAGTACCGGAGAAAACACTGAAGCTTTCTTT.

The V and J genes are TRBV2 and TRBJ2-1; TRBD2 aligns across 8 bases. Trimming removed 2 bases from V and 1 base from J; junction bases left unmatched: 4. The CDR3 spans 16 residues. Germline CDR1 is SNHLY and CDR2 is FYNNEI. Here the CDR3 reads CASSELAGRSYNEQFF. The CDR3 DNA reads TGTGCCAGCAGTGAACTAGCGGGCCGTTCCTACAATGAGCAGTTCTTC.

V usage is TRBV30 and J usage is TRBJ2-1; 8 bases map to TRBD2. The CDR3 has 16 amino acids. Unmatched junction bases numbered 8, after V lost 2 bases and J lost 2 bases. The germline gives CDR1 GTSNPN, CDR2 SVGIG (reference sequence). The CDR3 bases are TGTGCCTGGAGTTCCCTTACTAGCGGAGCCTACAATGAGCAGTTCTTC. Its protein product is CAWSSLTSGAYNEQFF. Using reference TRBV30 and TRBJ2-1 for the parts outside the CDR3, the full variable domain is SQTIHQWPATLVQPVGSPLSLECTVEGTSNPNLYWYRQAAGRGLQLLFYSVGIGQISSEVPQNLSASRPQDRQFILSSKKLLLSDSGFYLCAWSSLTSGAYNEQFFGPGTRLTVL.

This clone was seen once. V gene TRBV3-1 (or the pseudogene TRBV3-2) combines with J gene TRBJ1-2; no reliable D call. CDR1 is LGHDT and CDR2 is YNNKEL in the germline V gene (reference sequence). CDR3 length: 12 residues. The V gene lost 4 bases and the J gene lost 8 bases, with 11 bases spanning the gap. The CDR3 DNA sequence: TGTGCCAGCAGCCCCGGTGTTAGCGGCTACACCTTC. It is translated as CASSPGVSGYTF.

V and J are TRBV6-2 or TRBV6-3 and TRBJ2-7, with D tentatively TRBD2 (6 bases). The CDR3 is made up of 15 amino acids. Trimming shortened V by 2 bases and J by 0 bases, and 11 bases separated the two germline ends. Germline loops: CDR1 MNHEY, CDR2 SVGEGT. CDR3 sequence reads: CASSYGGSSSYEQYV. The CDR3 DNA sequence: TGTGCCAGCAGTTACGGAGGGTCCAGCTCCTACGAGCAGTACGTC.

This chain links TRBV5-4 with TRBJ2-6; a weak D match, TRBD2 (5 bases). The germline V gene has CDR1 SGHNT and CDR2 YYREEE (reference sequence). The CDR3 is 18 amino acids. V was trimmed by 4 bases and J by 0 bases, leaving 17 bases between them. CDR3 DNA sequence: TGTGCCAGCAGCCTAACACCCGGGATGCTCTCTGGGGCCAACGTCCTGACTTTC. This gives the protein CASSLTPGMLSGANVLTF.